This T cell receptor (beta chain) was captured by sequencing in a study of blood T cells in healthy people across ages. Sample-barcoded 5' priming and a J-beta primer mix drove a second PCR of 7 to 11 cycles. There were at least 3 million CDR3-containing paired-end reads obtained from each sample. Each CDR3 protein is one row after TCRdb ran MiXCR on the 5' RACE reads. The data show hundreds of thousands of distinct CDR3 sequences, less than 80% seen once. There are 14 residues in the CDR3. Germline V gene lookup returns CDR1 SGHTA and CDR2 FQGNSA. V shed 2 bases and J shed 4 bases, with 11 bases lying between them.

The sequence was obtained from a man younger than 40 in good health. The V gene is TRBV7-2, the J gene TRBJ1-2, with D possibly TRBD1 on 5 matching bases. Sequencing input: blood. CDR3 region: CASSLNRQGYGYTF. CDR3 in DNA: TGTGCCAGCAGCTTAAATCGGCAGGGCTATGGCTACACCTTC.